This T cell receptor (beta chain) derives from a study of blood T cell repertoires in COVID-19. Study as a whole: Sample material is recorded as cDNA or gDNA derived from T cells, B-cell-depleted T cells, or PBMCs.

Clones were sequenced by immunoSEQ multiplex PCR, and TCRdb holds only the in-frame ones, with some missing. Of about 140,000 clones in the sample, about 80% were seen once. Trimming removed 5 bases from V and 4 bases from J, with 14 bases in between. The CDR3 loop spans 14 amino acids. Germline lookup yields CDR1 LNHDA and CDR2 SQIVND (reference sequence). The chain recombines TRBV19 with TRBJ1-1; D is possibly TRBD1 (5 bases). Sequenced sample: peripheral blood. This TCR was recovered from a human donor in a cohort sampled during active COVID-19. In DNA, the CDR3 is TGTGCCAGTAGTGGTGAAACAGGTACCACTGAAGCTTTCTTT. It yields the protein CASSGETGTTEAFF.